The 7 T cell receptor beta chains listed next were all sequenced from one sample in a study of radiation and T cells in renal cell carcinoma. Data came from immunoSEQ multiplex PCR; TCRdb stores just in-frame clones and leaves some out. The profile shows about 140,000 clones, less than 90% of them singletons. Time point noted: baseline pretreatment blood. Treatment in this sample: 15 Gy SBRT to primary tumor, nephrectomy 4 weeks later. The specimen comprised blood, sampled from a patient whose treatment included radiotherapy and nephrectomy. These receptors were collected from a woman between 45 and 65 years old with renal cell carcinoma.

This clone was detected a few times. This rearrangement joins TRBV18 to TRBJ2-7; no clear D. Between the trimmed V and J ends, which lost 5 bases and 5 bases, there was a span of 7 bases. Germline CDR1 reads KGHSH; CDR2 reads LQKENI. The CDR3 consists of 11 residues. CDR3 coding DNA: TGTGCCAGCTCATCTACACACGAGCAGTACTTC. This codes for CASSSTHEQYF.

This clone was counted once. The chain carries TRBV18 and TRBJ2-7; 10 bases agree with TRBD1. Germline assignment: CDR1 KGHSH and CDR2 LQKENI. The V segment lost 4 bases and the J segment 3 bases; nucleotides outside the gene matches: 3. This CDR3 is built from 14 residues. The CDR3 sequence is CASSLRTGGYEQYF. The CDR3 DNA reads as TGTGCCAGCTCACTGCGGACAGGGGGCTACGAGCAGTACTTC.

CDR3: CASSLEEGYDGYTF. CDR3 sequence (DNA): TGCGCCAGCAGCTTGGAGGAAGGGTACGATGGCTACACCTTC. The chain uses TRBV5-1 and TRBJ1-2; D remains unclear. This CDR3 comprises 14 residues. The V end lost 0 bases, the J end lost 6 bases, and 12 bases lay between the germline ends. Germline CDR1 and CDR2: SGHRS and YFSETQ. Combining the CDR3 with reference TRBV5-1 and TRBJ1-2 gives the whole variable domain KAGVTQTPRYLIKTRGQQVTLSCSPISGHRSVSWYQQTPGQGLQFLFEYFSETQRNKGNFPGRFSGRQFSNSRSEMNVSTLELGDSALYLCASSLEEGYDGYTFGSGTRLTVV.

V usage is TRBV7-9 and J usage is TRBJ1-1, with a possible D match to TRBD1 (5 bases). V was shortened by 5 bases and J by 6 bases, with 10 bases between the two germline ends. This CDR3 is built from 12 residues. Germline V gene lookup returns CDR1 SEHNR and CDR2 FQNEAQ (reference sequence). The CDR3 sequence is CASSLGAAEAFF. DNA for the CDR3: TGTGCCAGCAGCCTAGGGGCGGCTGAAGCTTTCTTT.

The rearrangement uses TRBV9 and TRBJ1-5; D unresolved. Germline assignment: CDR1 SGDLS and CDR2 YYNGEE. With 0 bases removed from V and 2 bases from J, the gap between germline ends came to 6 bases. The CDR3 spans 14 residues. As DNA, the CDR3 is TGTGCCAGCAGCGTAGCTTCGGGCAATCAGCCCCAGCATTTT. This sequence encodes CASSVASGNQPQHF.

The rearrangement joins TRBV9 to TRBJ2-5; D might be TRBD1 or TRBD2, each matching 5 bases. The germline V gene encodes CDR1 SGDLS and CDR2 YYNGEE. This CDR3 has 13 amino acids. V gave up 4 bases and J gave up 5 bases, with 12 bases separating them. The CDR3 DNA follows: TGTGCCAGCAGCTCGGGACCGGAGGAGACCCAGTACTTC. Its translation is CASSSGPEETQYF.

This rearrangement joins TRBV27 to TRBJ2-1, with 7 bases identical to TRBD2. Trimming removed 5 bases from V and 7 bases from J; junction bases left unmatched: 14. The CDR3 contains 16 residues. In germline, CDR1 is MNHEY, CDR2 SMNVEV (reference sequence). The CDR3 nucleotides read TGTGCCAGCAGTCATAAGCGGGGTTATCAAACAAATGAGCAGTTCTTC. Translating gives CASSHKRGYQTNEQFF.